The 11 T cell receptor beta chains reported below all come from one sample, sequenced in a study of T cell responses to AZD1222 COVID-19 vaccine. Repertoires were generated with immunoSEQ multiplex PCR, while TCRdb's copy carries only in-frame clones and drops some. The sample contains over 120,000 clones, approximately 94% of which appear only once. The starting material was peripheral blood, obtained on day 0 of AZD1222 vaccination. These receptors came from an adult in good health.

This clone was observed once. The rearrangement uses TRBV5-1 and TRBJ2-3; no clear D gene. This CDR3 region has 15 residues. Germline CDR1 is SGHRS and CDR2 is YFSETQ. Trimming took off 0 bases at V and 2 bases at J, with 10 bases between the two ends. CDR3 sequence (DNA): TGCGCCAGCAGCTTGGTATTACTAACCACAGATACGCAGTATTTT. Protein: CASSLVLLTTDTQYF. Looking up the rest from reference TRBV5-1 and TRBJ2-3 gives the full variable domain: KAGVTQTPRYLIKTRGQQVTLSCSPISGHRSVSWYQQTPGQGLQFLFEYFSETQRNKGNFPGRFSGRQFSNSRSEMNVSTLELGDSALYLCASSLVLLTTDTQYFGPGTRLTVL.

V usage is TRBV7-2 and J usage is TRBJ1-2, with 7 positions matching TRBD1. V shed 2 bases, J shed 8 bases, and the junction held 14 bases outside the gene matches. Germline V lookup: CDR1 SGHTA, CDR2 FQGNSA. The CDR3 contains 16 residues. CDR3: CASSLSPLGGGGGYTF. The CDR3 nucleotides are TGTGCCAGCAGCTTATCCCCCCTGGGAGGGGGCGGCGGCTACACCTTC.

The chain carries TRBV5-1 and TRBJ2-1; 10 nucleotides agree with TRBD2. The trim removed 3 bases at V and 8 bases at J, leaving 8 bases unmatched. Germline V gene data show CDR1 as SGHRS and CDR2 as YFSETQ. CDR3 length equals 15 residues. CDR3 amino acids: CASSSNSGGYDEQFF. CDR3 DNA sequence: TGCGCCAGCAGCTCCAATAGCGGGGGGTACGATGAGCAGTTCTTC.

CDR3 loop: CASSLGGGVGDIQYF. In DNA, the CDR3 is TGTGCCAGCAGCTTAGGAGGGGGGGTCGGGGACATTCAGTACTTC. The chain links TRBV11-3 to TRBJ2-4, with D possibly being TRBD2 (7 bases). CDR1 SGHNT and CDR2 YENEEA come from the germline V gene. The CDR3 runs to 15 residues. Trimming took 1 base from V and 8 from J, leaving 15 bases between them.

The V gene is TRBV4-1, the J gene TRBJ2-2, with D uncertain. Trimming removed 0 bases at V and 8 bases at J, with 16 bases between. The CDR3 extends over 16 amino acids. The germline CDR1 and CDR2 sequences are MGHRA and YSYEKL. CDR3 amino acids: CASSQDFSIWRGELFF. Written as DNA, the CDR3 is TGCGCCAGCAGCCAAGATTTTAGTATTTGGCGGGGGGAGCTGTTTTTT.

The chain couples TRBV5-1 to TRBJ1-2; TRBD1 matches at 9 bases. The CDR3 consists of 14 residues. The J segment lost 8 bases and the V segment lost 6 bases, leaving 11 bases of the junction unmatched. Germline-derived CDR1 and CDR2 are SGHRS and YFSETQ. The CDR3 DNA follows: TGCGCCAGCACAGAGGACAGGGGCCCTTCCGGCTACACCTTC. This translates into CASTEDRGPSGYTF.

CDR3 in amino acids: CASSPYAMPREKLFF. The CDR3 nucleotides read TGTGCCAGCAGTCCCTACGCGATGCCTCGAGAAAAACTGTTTTTT. The chain uses TRBV27 and TRBJ1-4; D unresolved. This CDR3 is built from 15 residues. Looked up from germline, CDR1 is MNHEY and CDR2 is SMNVEV (reference sequence). V lost 5 bases to trimming and J lost 8 bases, with 18 bases between them.

The J gene is TRBJ2-1, the V gene TRBV11-2; TRBD2 matches 13 bases. V lost 5 bases, J lost 8 bases, and 15 bases stayed unmatched. CDR3 size: 18 residues. Germline V gene lookup returns CDR1 SGHAT and CDR2 FQNNGV. The CDR3 sequence is CASSPRRLAGGNRDEQFF. CDR3 DNA sequence: TGTGCCAGCAGCCCCCGACGACTAGCGGGGGGAAACAGGGATGAGCAGTTCTTC. Combining the CDR3 with reference TRBV11-2 and TRBJ2-1 gives the whole variable domain EAGVAQSPRYKIIEKRQSVAFWCNPISGHATLYWYQQILGQGPKLLIQFQNNGVVDDSQLPKDRFSAERLKGVDSTLKIQPAKLEDSAVYLCASSPRRLAGGNRDEQFFGPGTRLTVL.

The rearrangement joins TRBV7-3 to TRBJ2-2; 7 bases are a match to TRBD1. The CDR3 totals 18 residues. V lost 4 bases and J lost 0; bases outside the gene matches: 11. Looked up from germline, CDR1 is SGHTA and CDR2 is FQGTGA. Written as DNA, the CDR3 is TGTGCCAGCAGCTCCCGGGGACAGATCTTCGCGAACACCGGGGAGCTGTTTTTT. Translation gives CASSSRGQIFANTGELFF.

The chain joins TRBV7-9 to TRBJ1-2; D remains ambiguous. This CDR3 spans 14 amino acids. Germline loops: CDR1 SEHNR, CDR2 FQNEAQ (reference sequence). V was trimmed by 3 bases and J by 4 bases, leaving 12 bases between them. The DNA for the CDR3 is TGTGCCAGCAGCTTGACCGTGGAAGCCTATGGCTACACCTTC. It codes for CASSLTVEAYGYTF. Looking up the rest from reference TRBV7-9 and TRBJ1-2 gives the full variable domain: DTGVSQNPRHKITKRGQNVTFRCDPISEHNRLYWYRQTLGQGPEFLTYFQNEAQLEKSRLLSDRFSAERPKGSFSTLEIQRTEQGDSAMYLCASSLTVEAYGYTFGSGTRLTVV.

The chain couples TRBV2 to TRBJ2-1; no clear D. Deletions cut 8 bases from V and 3 bases from J, with 20 bases between. The germline V gene has CDR1 SNHLY and CDR2 FYNNEI. The CDR3 totals 16 residues. The CDR3 nucleotides read TGTGCCAGCGGAGTCCCGGCCGGCTGGGGCTACAATGAGCAGTTCTTC. Its translation is CASGVPAGWGYNEQFF.